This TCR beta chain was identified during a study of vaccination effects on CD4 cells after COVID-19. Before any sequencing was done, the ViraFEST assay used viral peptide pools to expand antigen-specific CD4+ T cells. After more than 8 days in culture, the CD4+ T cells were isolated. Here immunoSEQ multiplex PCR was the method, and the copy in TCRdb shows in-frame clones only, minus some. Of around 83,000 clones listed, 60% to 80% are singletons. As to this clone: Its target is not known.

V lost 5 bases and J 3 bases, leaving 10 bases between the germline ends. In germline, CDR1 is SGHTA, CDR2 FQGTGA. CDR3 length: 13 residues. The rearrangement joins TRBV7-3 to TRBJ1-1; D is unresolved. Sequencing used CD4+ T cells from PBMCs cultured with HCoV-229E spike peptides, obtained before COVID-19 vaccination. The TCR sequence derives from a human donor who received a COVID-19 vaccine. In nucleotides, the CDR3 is TGTGCCAGCAGCCCTTACTCGGACACTGAAGCTTTCTTT. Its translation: CASSPYSDTEAFF. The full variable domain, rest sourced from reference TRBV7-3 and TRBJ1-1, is GAGVSQTPSNKVTEKGKYVELRCDPISGHTALYWYRQSLGQGPEFLIYFQGTGAADDSGLPNDRFFAVRPEGSVSTLKIQRTERGDSAVYLCASSPYSDTEAFFGQGTRLTVV.